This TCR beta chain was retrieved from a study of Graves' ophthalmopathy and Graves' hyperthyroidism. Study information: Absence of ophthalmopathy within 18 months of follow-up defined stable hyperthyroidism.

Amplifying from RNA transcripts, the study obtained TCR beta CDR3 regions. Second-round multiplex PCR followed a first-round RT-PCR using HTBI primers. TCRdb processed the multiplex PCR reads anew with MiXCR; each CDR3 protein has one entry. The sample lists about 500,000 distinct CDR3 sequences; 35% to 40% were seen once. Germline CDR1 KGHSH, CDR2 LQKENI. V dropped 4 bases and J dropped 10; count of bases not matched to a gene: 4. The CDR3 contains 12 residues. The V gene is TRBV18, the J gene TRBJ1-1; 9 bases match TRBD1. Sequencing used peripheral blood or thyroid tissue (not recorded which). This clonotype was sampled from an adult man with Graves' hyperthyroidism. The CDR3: CASSRQDRGAFF. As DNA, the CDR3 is TGTGCCAGCTCACGACAGGACAGGGGAGCTTTCTTT.